The 27 T cell receptor beta chains below come from one sample, sequenced in a study of regulatory T cells in long-lasting Graves disease. Time point specified: newly diagnosed GD, antithyroid drugs for less than 3 months. From PBMCs, RNA was extracted and then used to make the TCR library. For TCR beta, libraries came from iRepertoire HTBI primers and Arm-PCR of CDR3 regions. MiXCR, applied by TCRdb to the multiplex PCR reads, yields one record per CDR3 protein. Found here are over 300,000 distinct CDR3 sequences, about 14% of them singletons; the top ten hold roughly 20%. The sample consisted of peripheral blood mononuclear cells (PBMCs), taken at new diagnosis, from a patient treated with antithyroid drugs. The receptors derive from a female donor with Graves disease.

As to this clonotype: One junction end does not reproduce the germline sequence, and a read error may be involved. The V and J genes are TRBV28 and TRBJ1-1; the D is unclear. Germline V CDR1 and CDR2: MDHEN, SYDVKM. The CDR3 is made up of 11 amino acids. The CDR3 region has the DNA TGTGCCGGCAGTTTAGACACTGAAGCTTTCTTT. Translation gives CAGSLDTEAFF.

This clonotype was seen at least ten times. The rearrangement uses TRBV20-1 and TRBJ1-2; 7 nucleotides line up with TRBD1. The CDR3 totals 13 residues. V lost 8 bases to trimming and J lost 1 base; unmatched junction nucleotides: 7. Looked up from germline, CDR1 is DFQATT and CDR2 is SNEGSKA (reference sequence). DNA of the CDR3: TGCAGTACCAAGGGGGCGTTTAACTATGGCTACACCTTC. It specifies CSTKGAFNYGYTF.

This clonotype was detected a few times. V gene TRBV6-2 or TRBV6-3 combines with J gene TRBJ2-5, with TRBD1 identical over 9 bases. The J call is in doubt because the DNA end fits TRBJ2-1 better. The CDR3 spans 14 residues. Germline values: CDR1 MNHEY, CDR2 SVGEGT. The CDR3 region is CASSEYRGPNEQFF. In DNA form, the CDR3 reads TGTGCCAGCAGTGAATACAGGGGGCCAAATGAGCAGTTCTTC.

This clonotype was recorded many times. The genes are TRBV18 and TRBJ1-1, with 9 nucleotides matching TRBD1. The CDR3 runs to 15 residues. V was clipped by 8 bases and J by 7 bases; unmatched bases: 14. CDR1 and CDR2 from the germline V gene are KGHSH and LQKENI. The CDR3 here is CASHKQGAGGYEAFF. CDR3 bases: TGTGCCAGCCATAAACAGGGGGCGGGCGGCTATGAAGCTTTCTTT.

This clonotype occurred many times. The chain employs TRBV25-1 and TRBJ2-7; 7 bases are shared with TRBD1. The V and J ends lost 2 bases and 3 bases, in that order; junction bases with no gene match: 1. Germline V lookup: CDR1 MGHDK, CDR2 SYGVNS. The CDR3 spans 13 residues. The CDR3 DNA reads as TGTGCCAGCAGTGAAACAGGGGACTACGAGCAGTACTTC. Its protein product is CASSETGDYEQYF.

This clonotype showed up many times. The rearrangement joins TRBV29-1 to TRBJ2-1, with 9 nucleotides matching TRBD2. The CDR3 consists of 18 residues. Germline V gives CDR1 SQVTM, CDR2 ANQGSEA. V trimming: 3 bases; J trimming: 0 bases; junction bases outside the gene matches: 12. The CDR3 loop reads CSVEAGGPAIFSYNEQFF. In DNA form, the CDR3 reads TGCAGCGTTGAGGCGGGAGGGCCCGCTATTTTCTCCTACAATGAGCAGTTCTTC.

This clonotype was recorded many times. The J gene is TRBJ2-2, the V gene TRBV10-3, with TRBD1 matching over 8 bases. Germline loops: CDR1 ENHRY, CDR2 SYGVKD. The length of the CDR3 is 15 residues. The V gene end was trimmed by 2 bases and the J gene end by 4 bases; junction bases not matched to a gene: 3. In nucleotides, the CDR3 is TGTGCCATCAGTGAGATGGACAGGGCCACCGGGGAGCTGTTTTTT. This codes for CAISEMDRATGELFF.

This clonotype occurred many times. The rearrangement joins TRBV4-1 to TRBJ1-1; D is undetermined. There are 15 residues in the CDR3. Trimming shortened V by 0 bases and J by 4 bases, and 12 bases separated the two germline ends. The germline V gene has CDR1 MGHRA and CDR2 YSYEKL. CDR3 residues: CASSQDLGSATEAFF. The CDR3 DNA sequence: TGCGCCAGCAGCCAAGATCTAGGCAGTGCCACTGAAGCTTTCTTT.

Turning to this clonotype: A much larger clone lies one base from this, so it may be a read error. V is TRBV7-9 and J is TRBJ2-5; D is undetermined. This CDR3 region has 13 residues. CDR1 is SEHNR, CDR2 FQNEAQ, per germline (reference sequence). The CDR3 nucleotides read TGTGCCAGCAGCCAACGGACGGAAGAGACCCTGTACTTC. It specifies CASSQRTEETLYF.

This clonotype was found a few times. It is unclear where the CDR3 begins or ends on the DNA, so no DNA is shown, and the CDR3 is as TCRdb lists it. The chain employs TRBV12-3 or TRBV12-4 and TRBJ2-5. The CDR3 region is 11 residues in length, termini included. CDR3 sequence: CASILGETQHF.

At least ten counts were recorded for this clonotype. The chain links TRBV30 to TRBJ2-5; possibly TRBD2 for D (6 bases). CDR1 and CDR2 from the germline V gene are GTSNPN and SVGIG (reference sequence). This CDR3 contains 13 residues. V was cut by 0 bases and J by 3 bases, with 8 bases left in between. Here the CDR3 DNA reads TGTGCCTGGAGTGTAGGAGGGGAAGAGACCCAGTACTTC. Its translation: CAWSVGGEETQYF.

This clonotype has at least ten counts. V gene TRBV5-8 combines with J gene TRBJ2-3, with 8 bases identical to TRBD1. The J call could be wrong; TRBJ2-7 is a better fit for the DNA end. The CDR3 spans 15 residues. CDR1 and CDR2 (germline): SGHTS, YDEGEE. CDR3 amino acids: CASTNAGTGIYEQYF. CDR3 DNA: TGTGCCAGCACAAATGCCGGGACAGGAATCTACGAGCAGTACTTC.

This rearrangement joins TRBV7-9 to TRBJ1-3; tentatively, D is TRBD1 (5 bases). The CDR3 sequence is 16 residues long. In germline, CDR1 is SEHNR, CDR2 FQNEAQ (reference sequence). Trimming pared 2 bases from V and 0 bases from J, leaving 11 bases between. This CDR3 is CASSLWGGPSGNTIYF. Here the CDR3 DNA reads TGTGCCAGCAGCTTATGGGGGGGTCCCTCTGGAAACACCATATATTTT. Full variable domain (rest looked up from reference TRBV7-9 and TRBJ1-3): DTGVSQNPRHKITKRGQNVTFRCDPISEHNRLYWYRQTLGQGPEFLTYFQNEAQLEKSRLLSDRFSAERPKGSFSTLEIQRTEQGDSAMYLCASSLWGGPSGNTIYFGEGSWLTVV.

Ten or more counts support this clonotype. The junction differs from germline at one of its ends, possibly a read error. This chain connects TRBV5-1 to TRBJ1-2, with TRBD1 matching 8 bases. The V gene's germline CDR1 is SGHRS and CDR2 YFSETQ. The CDR3 totals 14 residues. The CDR3 region has the DNA TGTGCCAGCAGCTTGGGACAGGCGGTCTATGGCTACACCTTC. Protein sequence: CASSLGQAVYGYTF.

Points on this clonotype: Since a much larger clone is just one base distant, this may be a read error. The chain couples TRBV7-9 to TRBJ1-4, with a possible D match to TRBD1 (6 bases). In germline, CDR1 is SEHNR, CDR2 FQNEAQ (reference sequence). Between the trimmed V and J ends, which lost 8 bases and 5 bases, there was a span of 12 bases. The CDR3 contains 13 residues. CDR3 sequence: CASGGHPNEKLFF. CDR3 sequence (DNA): TGTGCCAGCGGGGGACACCCCAATGAAAAACTGTTTTTT.

At least ten counts were recorded for this clonotype. The V call is TRBV29-1, the J call TRBJ1-1; 7 nucleotides agree with TRBD1. V gave up 5 bases and J gave up 4 bases; unmatched junction bases: 7. The CDR3 spans 13 residues. In germline, CDR1 is SQVTM, CDR2 ANQGSEA. The CDR3 sequence is CSVLTGVGTEAFF. In DNA form, the CDR3 reads TGCAGCGTTCTTACAGGGGTAGGCACTGAAGCTTTCTTT.

This clonotype was observed many times. V gene TRBV19 combines with J gene TRBJ2-2, with 14 positions matching TRBD2. Germline CDR1 is LNHDA and CDR2 is SQIVND (reference sequence). This CDR3 is 18 amino acids long. The V gene end was trimmed by 4 bases and the J gene end by 0 bases; junction bases not matched to a gene: 4. CDR3 in DNA: TGTGCCAGTAGTACTAAGACTAGCGGGAGGGCGAACACCGGGGAGCTGTTTTTT. As protein: CASSTKTSGRANTGELFF.

About this clonotype: This may stem from a read error, because a much larger clone lies one nucleotide away. The chain is built from TRBV6-2 or TRBV6-3 and TRBJ1-1, with no clear D. This CDR3 has 13 residues. The V gene's germline CDR1 is MNHEY and CDR2 SVGEGT. V lost 7 bases and J lost 0, with 9 bases in between. The CDR3 DNA is TGTGCCAGCAAGAGAGTCATGAACACTGAAGCTTTCTTT. Encoded protein: CASKRVMNTEAFF.

The chain links TRBV12-3 or TRBV12-4 to TRBJ2-7; 12 bases are shared with TRBD2. This CDR3 spans 16 amino acids. V was pared by 1 base and J by 3 bases, with 4 bases of the junction left unmatched. The CDR3 reads CASSLGGLAGNYEQYF. CDR3 sequence (DNA): TGTGCCAGCAGTTTAGGAGGACTAGCGGGAAACTACGAGCAGTACTTC.

The chain couples TRBV7-9 to TRBJ2-6; possible D gene TRBD1, 6 bases. V lost 7 bases to trimming and J lost 2 bases, with 12 bases between them. CDR1 and CDR2 (germline): SEHNR, FQNEAQ (reference sequence). This CDR3 has 15 amino acids. The CDR3 protein is CASTVGGPGANVLTF. For the CDR3, the DNA is TGTGCCAGCACCGTAGGGGGTCCTGGGGCCAACGTCCTGACTTTC.

This clonotype has just a few counts. DNA of the CDR3: TGCAGCGTTGGAGGGGGGTCCCTTCACTATGGCTACACCTTC. Protein: CSVGGGSLHYGYTF. The V gene is TRBV29-1, the J gene TRBJ1-2, with D perhaps matching TRBD1 (6 bases). The CDR3 contains 14 residues. Germline loops: CDR1 SQVTM, CDR2 ANQGSEA. The V gene lost 4 bases and the J gene lost 3 bases, with 15 bases spanning the gap.

In its sample, this clonotype was seen a few times. The rearrangement links TRBV4-1 to TRBJ2-2; 7 bases agree with TRBD1. V was pared by 3 bases and J by 4 bases, with 8 bases of the junction left unmatched. Germline CDR1 MGHRA, CDR2 YSYEKL. The CDR3 is 16 amino acids. The CDR3 region has the DNA TGCGCCAGCAGCCACCGGGACAGCGAGGGCACCGGGGAGCTGTTTTTT. Translating gives CASSHRDSEGTGELFF.

This clonotype occurred many times. The chain has TRBV11-2 and TRBJ2-3; D is perhaps TRBD1 (6 bases). The CDR3 is 18 residues long. Germline V gives CDR1 SGHAT, CDR2 FQNNGV. The ends were cut back, 4 bases at V and 4 bases at J, with 24 bases in the middle. For the CDR3, the DNA is TGTGCCAGCAGCTCACGCCCAATAGGGGGTGGTAGTCCAGATACGCAGTATTTT. The encoded protein is CASSSRPIGGGSPDTQYF.

Ten or more counts support this clonotype. The chain carries TRBV11-2 and TRBJ2-7; D is perhaps TRBD1 or TRBD2 (6 bases each). The CDR3 is 20 amino acids. V dropped 2 bases and J dropped 5 bases, with 31 bases sitting between them. Germline lookup yields CDR1 SGHAT and CDR2 FQNNGV. This chain's CDR3 is CASSLPRGSQQGWPGDEQYF. DNA of the CDR3: TGTGCCAGCAGCTTACCCCGGGGGTCACAACAGGGTTGGCCTGGGGACGAGCAGTACTTC.

The gene calls are TRBV29-1 and TRBJ1-2, with a tentative D call TRBD1 (6 bases). Trimming removed 4 bases from V and 8 bases from J, with 23 bases in between. Germline CDR1 and CDR2: SQVTM and ANQGSEA. There are 15 residues in the CDR3. The CDR3 bases are TGCAGCGTTGGTACCGGGCTGGGGGGCACTTACGGCTACACCTTC. This translates into CSVGTGLGGTYGYTF.

This clonotype was recorded many times. The V call is TRBV5-1, the J call TRBJ1-1; possible D gene TRBD1, 5 bases. With 0 bases removed from V and 1 base from J, the gap between germline ends came to 10 bases. This CDR3 region has 15 residues. Germline CDR1 is SGHRS and CDR2 is YFSETQ. The CDR3 spells CASSLAKGPNTEAFF. For the CDR3, the DNA is TGCGCCAGCAGCTTGGCGAAGGGGCCGAACACTGAAGCTTTCTTT.

In its sample, this clonotype was seen many times. This chain uses TRBV5-1 with TRBJ2-1, with D unclear. The CDR3 has 15 residues. CDR1 SGHRS and CDR2 YFSETQ come from the germline V gene. Trimming removed 7 bases from V and 0 bases from J, with 14 bases in between. DNA of the CDR3: TGCGCCAGCCGCCAGTTTGGCCGCTCCTACAATGAGCAGTTCTTC. It translates to CASRQFGRSYNEQFF.